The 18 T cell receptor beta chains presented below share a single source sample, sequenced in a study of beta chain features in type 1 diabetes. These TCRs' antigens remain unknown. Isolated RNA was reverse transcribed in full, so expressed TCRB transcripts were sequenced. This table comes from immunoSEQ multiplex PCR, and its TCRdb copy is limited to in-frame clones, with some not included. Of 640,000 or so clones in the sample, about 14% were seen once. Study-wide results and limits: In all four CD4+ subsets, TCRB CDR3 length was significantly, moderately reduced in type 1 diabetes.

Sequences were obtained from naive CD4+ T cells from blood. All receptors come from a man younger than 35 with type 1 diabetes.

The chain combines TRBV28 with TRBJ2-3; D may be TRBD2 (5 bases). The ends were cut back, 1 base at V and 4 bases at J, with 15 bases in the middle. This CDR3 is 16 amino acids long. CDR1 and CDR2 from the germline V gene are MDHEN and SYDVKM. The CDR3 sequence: CASSLSGGPSADTQYF. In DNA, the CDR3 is TGTGCCAGCAGTTTATCTGGAGGCCCTTCGGCAGATACGCAGTATTTT.

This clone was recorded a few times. CDR3 nucleotide sequence: TGTGCCAGCAGTGAATCCCAGGGAGATAGCGCTACGCAGTATTTT. Its protein product is CASSESQGDSATQYF. The gene calls are TRBV25-1 and TRBJ2-3; D tentatively reads TRBD1 or TRBD2 (5 bases each). CDR1 is MGHDK, CDR2 SYGVNS, per germline. Deletions cut 1 base from V and 8 bases from J, with 16 bases between. CDR3 size: 15 residues.

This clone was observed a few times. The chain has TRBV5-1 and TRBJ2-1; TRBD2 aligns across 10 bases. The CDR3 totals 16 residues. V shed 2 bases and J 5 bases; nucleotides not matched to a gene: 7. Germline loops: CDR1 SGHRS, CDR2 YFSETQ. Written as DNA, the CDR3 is TGCGCCAGCAGCTTCTCACTAGCGGGGAGCGACAATGAGCAGTTCTTC. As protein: CASSFSLAGSDNEQFF.

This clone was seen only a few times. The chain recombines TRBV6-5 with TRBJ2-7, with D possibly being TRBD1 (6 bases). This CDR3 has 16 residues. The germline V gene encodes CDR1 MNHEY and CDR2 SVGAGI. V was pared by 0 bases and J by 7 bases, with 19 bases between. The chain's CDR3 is CASSYSVLWGRGEQYF. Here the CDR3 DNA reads TGTGCCAGCAGTTACTCCGTCCTGTGGGGGCGCGGGGAGCAGTACTTC.

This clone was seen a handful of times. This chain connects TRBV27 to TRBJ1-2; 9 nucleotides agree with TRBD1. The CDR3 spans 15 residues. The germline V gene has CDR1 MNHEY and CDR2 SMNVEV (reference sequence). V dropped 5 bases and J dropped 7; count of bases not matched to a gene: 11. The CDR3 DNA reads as TGTGCCAGCAGTAACAACAGGGGGCGCAGCTCTGGCTACACCTTC. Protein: CASSNNRGRSSGYTF.

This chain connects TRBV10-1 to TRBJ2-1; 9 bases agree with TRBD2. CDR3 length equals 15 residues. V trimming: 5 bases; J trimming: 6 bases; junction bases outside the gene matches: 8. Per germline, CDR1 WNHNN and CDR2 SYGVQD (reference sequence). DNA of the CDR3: TGCGCCAGCAGTACTCCGGGACTAGCCGGCAATGAGCAGTTCTTC. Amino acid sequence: CASSTPGLAGNEQFF.

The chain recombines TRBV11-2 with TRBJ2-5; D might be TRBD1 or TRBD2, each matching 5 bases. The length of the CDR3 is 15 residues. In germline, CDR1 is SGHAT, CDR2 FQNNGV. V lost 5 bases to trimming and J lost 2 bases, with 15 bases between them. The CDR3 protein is CASSPGTLPQETQYF. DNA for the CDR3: TGTGCCAGCAGCCCCGGGACCCTACCTCAAGAGACCCAGTACTTC.

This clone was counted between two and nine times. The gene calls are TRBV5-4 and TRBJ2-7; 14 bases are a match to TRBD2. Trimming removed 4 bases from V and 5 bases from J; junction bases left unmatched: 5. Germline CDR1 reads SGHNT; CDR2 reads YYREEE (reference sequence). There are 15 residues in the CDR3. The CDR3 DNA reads TGTGCCAGCAGCACCGGACTAGCGGGAGGAGACGAGCAGTACTTC. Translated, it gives CASSTGLAGGDEQYF. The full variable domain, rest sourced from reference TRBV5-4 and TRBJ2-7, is ETGVTQSPTHLIKTRGQQVTLRCSSQSGHNTVSWYQQALGQGPQFIFQYYREEENGRGNFPPRFSGLQFPNYSSELNVNALELDDSALYLCASSTGLAGGDEQYFGPGTRLTVT.

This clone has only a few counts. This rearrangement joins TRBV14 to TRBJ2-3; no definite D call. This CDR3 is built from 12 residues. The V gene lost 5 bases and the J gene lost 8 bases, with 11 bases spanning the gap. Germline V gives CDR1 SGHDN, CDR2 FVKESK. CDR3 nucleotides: TGTGCCAGCAGCTCGCGTTCGGGTACGCAGTATTTT. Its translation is CASSSRSGTQYF.

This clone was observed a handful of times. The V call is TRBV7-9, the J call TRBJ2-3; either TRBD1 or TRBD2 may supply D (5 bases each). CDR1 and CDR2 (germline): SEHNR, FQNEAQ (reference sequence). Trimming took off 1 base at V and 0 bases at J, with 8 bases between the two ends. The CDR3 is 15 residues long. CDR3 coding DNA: TGTGCCAGCAGCTTAGGGGACCGTAGCACAGATACGCAGTATTTT. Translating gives CASSLGDRSTDTQYF.

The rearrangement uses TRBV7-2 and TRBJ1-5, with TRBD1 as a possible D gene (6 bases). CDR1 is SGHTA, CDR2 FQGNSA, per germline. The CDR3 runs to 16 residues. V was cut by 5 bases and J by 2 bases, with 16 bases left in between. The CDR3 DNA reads TGTGCCAGCAGCATTAGGTTGTCAGGGGGCAATCAGCCCCAGCATTTT. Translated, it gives CASSIRLSGGNQPQHF.

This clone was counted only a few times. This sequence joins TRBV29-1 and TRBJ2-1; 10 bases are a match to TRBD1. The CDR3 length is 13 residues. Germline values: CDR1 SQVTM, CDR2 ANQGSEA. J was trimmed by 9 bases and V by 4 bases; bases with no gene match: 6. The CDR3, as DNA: TGCAGCGTTGTCGGGACAGGGGAGAGTGAGCAGTTCTTC. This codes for CSVVGTGESEQFF.

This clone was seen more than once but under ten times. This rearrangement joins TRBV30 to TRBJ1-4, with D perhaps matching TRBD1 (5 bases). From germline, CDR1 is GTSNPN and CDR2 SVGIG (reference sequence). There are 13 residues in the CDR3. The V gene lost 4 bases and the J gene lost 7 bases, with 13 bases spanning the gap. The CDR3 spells CAWNAGSSEKLFF. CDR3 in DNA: TGTGCCTGGAATGCAGGGAGTAGTGAAAAACTGTTTTTT.

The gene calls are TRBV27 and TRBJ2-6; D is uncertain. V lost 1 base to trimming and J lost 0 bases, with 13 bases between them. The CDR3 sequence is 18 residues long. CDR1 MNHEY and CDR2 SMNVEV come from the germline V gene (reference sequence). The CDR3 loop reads CASSLFGVQTSGANVLTF. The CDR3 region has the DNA TGTGCCAGCAGTTTATTTGGCGTTCAAACCTCTGGGGCCAACGTCCTGACTTTC.

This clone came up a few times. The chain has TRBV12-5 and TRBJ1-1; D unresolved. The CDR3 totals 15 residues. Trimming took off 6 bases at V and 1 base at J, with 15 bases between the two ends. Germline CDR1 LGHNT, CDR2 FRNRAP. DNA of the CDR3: TGTGCTAGTGGCCTATATCCCAAAGGGAACACTGAAGCTTTCTTT. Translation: CASGLYPKGNTEAFF.

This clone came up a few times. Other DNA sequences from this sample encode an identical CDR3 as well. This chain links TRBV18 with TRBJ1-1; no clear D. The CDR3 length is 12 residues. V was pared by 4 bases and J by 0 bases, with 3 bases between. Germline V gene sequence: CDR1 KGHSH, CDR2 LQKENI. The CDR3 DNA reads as TGTGCCAGCTCACGAATGAACACTGAAGCTTTCTTT. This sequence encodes CASSRMNTEAFF.

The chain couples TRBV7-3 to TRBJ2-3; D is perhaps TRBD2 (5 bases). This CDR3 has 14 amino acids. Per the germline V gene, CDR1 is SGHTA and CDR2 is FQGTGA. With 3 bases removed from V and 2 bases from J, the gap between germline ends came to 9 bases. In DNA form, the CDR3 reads TGTGCCAGCAGCTTTTCGGGATACACAGATACGCAGTATTTT. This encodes CASSFSGYTDTQYF.

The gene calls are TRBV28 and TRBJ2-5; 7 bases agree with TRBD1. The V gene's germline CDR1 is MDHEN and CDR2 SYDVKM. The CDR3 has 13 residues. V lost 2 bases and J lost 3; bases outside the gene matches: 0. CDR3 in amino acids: CASSLTGEETQYF. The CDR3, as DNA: TGTGCCAGCAGTTTAACAGGGGAAGAGACCCAGTACTTC.